A selection of T cell receptor beta chains follows, all from one sample in a study of cytomegalovirus exposure and HLA in healthy donors. Measured with immunoSEQ multiplex PCR; TCRdb has only the in-frame clones, and not every one. The sample holds 95,000 to 150,000 clones; roughly 93% are singletons and the top ten take roughly 1.2%. The sequenced sample consisted of PBMCs. The source is a young woman in good health and CMV-seronegative. CDR3s include the opening cysteine and the closing phenylalanine or tryptophan. The D gene is left open where the match is weak. Not every row has a clone size; where given, it reads once, few, many or a size class.

abundance,j_gene,v_gene,d_gene,CDR3aa,CDR3nt
NA,TRBJ2-2,TRBV28,NA,CASSWEDTGELFF,TGTGCCAGCAGTTGGGAGGACACCGGGGAGCTGTTTTTT
NA,TRBJ1-5,TRBV11-2,NA,CASSLAPGLGQPQHF,TGTGCCAGCAGCTTAGCGCCAGGGCTGGGACAGCCCCAGCATTTT
NA,TRBJ2-7,TRBV7-6,TRBD1,CASSLSPDRVNEQYF,TGTGCCAGCAGCTTATCACCTGACAGGGTCAACGAGCAGTACTTC
NA,TRBJ1-2,TRBV6-1,NA,CASSEIGGGGYTF,TGTGCCAGCAGTGAAATCGGGGGTGGCGGCTACACCTTC
NA,TRBJ2-7,TRBV2,TRBD1,CASSEGGTGVPGEQYF,TGTGCCAGCAGTGAAGGAGGGACAGGGGTGCCTGGCGAGCAGTACTTC
NA,TRBJ2-2,TRBV6-6,TRBD2,CASSPSGGRPGELFF,TGTGCCAGCAGCCCTAGCGGGGGGCGGCCCGGGGAGCTGTTTTTT
once,TRBJ1-1,TRBV13,NA,CASTIKRGSTEAFF,TGTGCCAGCACCATTAAACGGGGATCGACTGAAGCTTTCTTT
NA,TRBJ1-5,TRBV2,NA,CASARGFNQPQHF,TGTGCCAGCGCTCGGGGTTTCAATCAGCCCCAGCATTTT
NA,TRBJ2-7,TRBV7-2,TRBD2,CASSFRSLAGGNEQYF,TGTGCCAGCAGCTTTCGTTCGCTAGCGGGAGGCAACGAGCAGTACTTC
NA,TRBJ1-1,TRBV10-3,NA,CAISWKGGNTEAFF,TGTGCCATCAGCTGGAAAGGGGGGAACACTGAAGCTTTCTTT
NA,TRBJ1-5,TRBV6-5,NA,CASSSGSNQPQHF,TGTGCCAGCAGTTCGGGGTCCAATCAGCCCCAGCATTTT
NA,TRBJ1-1,TRBV2,NA,CASRTPTEKNTEAFF,TGTGCCAGCAGGACCCCGACAGAAAAGAACACTGAAGCTTTCTTT
NA,TRBJ1-1,TRBV2,NA,CASTMFPRNTEAFF,TGTGCCAGCACTATGTTCCCGCGGAACACTGAAGCTTTCTTT
NA,TRBJ1-2,TRBV28,NA,CASSLRFGYTF,TGTGCCAGCAGTTTACGTTTTGGCTACACCTTC
NA,TRBJ2-5,TRBV5-1,TRBD1,CASTGAPQETQYF,TGCGCCAGTACAGGGGCACCCCAAGAGACCCAGTACTTC